This TCR beta chain was identified in a study of T cell responses to AZD1222 COVID-19 vaccine. Study-wide background: Analysis merged second doses at about 4 or about 12 weeks.

The CDR3 is made up of 14 amino acids. Trimming pared 4 bases from V and 4 bases from J, leaving 16 bases between. CDR1 is GTSNPN and CDR2 is SVGIG in the germline V gene (reference sequence). Remarks on this clone: Its antigen is not known.

Sequencing used immunoSEQ multiplex PCR; TCRdb keeps in-frame clones, though not all of them. Seen here are about 120,000 clones, 91% observed once, and the top ten hold about 5.3%. General study points: Repertoires were collected only later (after the peak T cell response had occurred). Clonal diversity was possibly underestimated; the donors were predominantly white British and more often female.

The TCR sequence derives from an adult in good health. The sample in question was peripheral blood, obtained on day 0 of AZD1222 vaccination. The chain recombines TRBV30 with TRBJ1-1; no clear D. The CDR3 sequence: CAWTTPEYSTEAFF. In DNA form, the CDR3 reads TGTGCCTGGACGACCCCGGAGTATAGCACTGAAGCTTTCTTT.